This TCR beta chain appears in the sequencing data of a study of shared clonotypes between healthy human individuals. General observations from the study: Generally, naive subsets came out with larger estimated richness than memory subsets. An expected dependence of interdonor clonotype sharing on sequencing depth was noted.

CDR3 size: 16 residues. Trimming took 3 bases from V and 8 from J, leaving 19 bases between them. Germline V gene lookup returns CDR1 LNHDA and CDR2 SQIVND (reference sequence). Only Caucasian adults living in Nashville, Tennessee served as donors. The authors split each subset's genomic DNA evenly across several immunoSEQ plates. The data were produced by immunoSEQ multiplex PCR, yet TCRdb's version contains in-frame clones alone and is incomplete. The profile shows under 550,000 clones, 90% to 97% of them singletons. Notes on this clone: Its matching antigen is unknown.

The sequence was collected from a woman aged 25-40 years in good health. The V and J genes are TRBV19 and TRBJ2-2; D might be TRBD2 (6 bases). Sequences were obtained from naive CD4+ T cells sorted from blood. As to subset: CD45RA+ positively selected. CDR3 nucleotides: TGTGCCAGTAGTATGGGACTCGTCGTCGTCGGAGGGGAGCTGTTTTTT. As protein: CASSMGLVVVGGELFF.